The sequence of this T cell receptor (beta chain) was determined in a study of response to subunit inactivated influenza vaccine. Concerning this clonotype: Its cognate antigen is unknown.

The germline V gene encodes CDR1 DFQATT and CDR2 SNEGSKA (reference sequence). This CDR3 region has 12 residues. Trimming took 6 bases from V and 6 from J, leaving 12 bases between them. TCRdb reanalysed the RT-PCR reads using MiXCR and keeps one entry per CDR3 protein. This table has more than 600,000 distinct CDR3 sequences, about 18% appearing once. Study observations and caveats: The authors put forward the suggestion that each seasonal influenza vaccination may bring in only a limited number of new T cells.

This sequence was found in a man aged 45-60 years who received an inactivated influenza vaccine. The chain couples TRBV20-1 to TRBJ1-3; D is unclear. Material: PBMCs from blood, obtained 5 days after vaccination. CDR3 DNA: TGCAGTGCCCTAGGTAGCGAAAACACCATATATTTT. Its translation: CSALGSENTIYF.